A selection of T cell receptor beta chains follows, all from one sample in a study of blood T cell repertoires in COVID-19. The assay was immunoSEQ multiplex PCR, and TCRdb's table has in-frame clones only and misses some. The sample lists 130,000 to 150,000 clones; 84% were seen once. Specimen: peripheral blood. These receptors originate from a human donor in a cohort sampled during active COVID-19. Each CDR3 is given with its conserved first and last residue. A D gene is named only where the DNA matches it firmly. The listing skips clone size in some rows; elsewhere it reads once, few, many or a size class.

V gene	J gene	D gene	clone size	CDR3 protein	CDR3 DNA
TRBV5-4	TRBJ2-1	TRBD1	NA	CASSNRDRGDEQFF	TGTGCCAGCAGCAACCGGGACAGGGGTGATGAGCAGTTCTTC
TRBV10-3	TRBJ2-7	TRBD1	NA	CAISTRGQGGEQYF	TGTGCCATCAGTACTAGGGGACAGGGTGGCGAGCAGTACTTC
TRBV27	TRBJ2-5	TRBD2	NA	CASSFMSGGTIVETQYF	TGTGCCAGCAGTTTCATGAGCGGGGGCACTATAGTAGAGACCCAGTACTTC
TRBV28	TRBJ1-5	NA	once	CATRRLNQPQHF	TGTGCCACTAGGAGGTTGAATCAGCCCCAGCATTTT
TRBV5-1	TRBJ1-1	NA	once	CASSLQSTNTEAFF	TGCGCCAGCAGCTTACAGTCTACGAACACTGAAGCTTTCTTT
TRBV19	TRBJ2-7	NA	few	CASSIGESYEQYF	TGTGCCAGTAGTATTGGGGAGAGCTACGAGCAGTACTTC
TRBV3-1/TRBV3-2	TRBJ2-1	TRBD2	NA	CASSQDERGAPYNEQFF	TGTGCCAGCAGCCAAGATGAGCGGGGGGCCCCTTACAATGAGCAGTTCTTC
TRBV30	TRBJ1-6	NA	NA	CAWRSQEDSPLHF	TGTGCCTGGAGGTCTCAAGAGGATTCACCCCTCCACTTT
TRBV30	TRBJ1-6	NA	few	CACLGQRHSPLHF	TGTGCCTGCCTGGGGCAGCGACATTCACCCCTCCACTTT
TRBV12-3/TRBV12-4	TRBJ1-1	NA	NA	CAVWTGVGTEAFF	TGTGCAGTCTGGACGGGGGTCGGCACTGAAGCTTTCTTT
TRBV13	TRBJ1-2	TRBD1	NA	CASSSDRGDGYTF	TGTGCCAGCAGCTCCGACAGGGGAGATGGCTACACCTTC
TRBV7-9	TRBJ2-1	TRBD2	NA	CASSLVLAGVAEQFF	TGTGCCAGCAGCTTAGTACTAGCGGGGGTGGCGGAGCAGTTCTTC
TRBV7-9	TRBJ2-1	TRBD2	NA	CASSLLSGLAASQHDEQFF	TGTGCCAGCAGCTTACTTTCGGGACTAGCGGCTTCCCAGCACGATGAGCAGTTCTTC